This T cell receptor beta chain came from a study of primary melanoma T cells and metastatic recurrence. Germline assignment: CDR1 LNHDA and CDR2 SQIVND (reference sequence). CDR3 length: 18 amino acids. V lost 5 bases and J lost 5; bases outside the gene matches: 15. Only in-frame clones appear in the TCRdb table, and some are missing; sequencing was by immunoSEQ multiplex PCR. The sample has over a thousand clones, 88% seen once. The receptor was isolated from a human donor with melanoma. The V gene is TRBV19, the J gene TRBJ1-5; the match to TRBD1 covers 10 bases. Input material: melanoma tumor tissue. The CDR3 is CASSRRGTGVLTDQPQHF. In nucleotides, the CDR3 is TGTGCCAGTAGTCGAAGGGGGACAGGGGTTTTGACGGATCAGCCCCAGCATTTT.